A selection of T cell receptor beta chains follows, all from one sample in a study of beta chain features in type 1 diabetes. Clones were sequenced by immunoSEQ multiplex PCR, and TCRdb holds only the in-frame ones, with some missing. The table has about 150,000 clones, about 8.5% seen once. Sequencing used central memory CD4+ T cells from blood. All receptors come from a man aged 18 to 29 in good health. CDR3s leave out the opening cysteine and the closing phenylalanine or tryptophan. Each record gives: J gene, V gene, CDR3 protein.

j_gene: TRBJ2-2; v_gene: TRBV19; CDR3aa: ASSSLGRGAGELF
j_gene: TRBJ2-7; v_gene: TRBV4-1; CDR3aa: ASSQRGKSYEQY
j_gene: TRBJ1-4; v_gene: TRBV28; CDR3aa: ASGGRGQGNNEKLF
j_gene: TRBJ1-2; v_gene: TRBV30; CDR3aa: AWSAYRTNYGYT
j_gene: TRBJ2-7; v_gene: TRBV7-2; CDR3aa: ASSMTGPTYEQY
j_gene: TRBJ2-5; v_gene: TRBV30; CDR3aa: AWGFSTGGRVQETQY
j_gene: TRBJ1-2; v_gene: TRBV14; CDR3aa: ASSRDTNYGYT
j_gene: TRBJ1-5; v_gene: TRBV19; CDR3aa: ASSKLPKNQPQH
j_gene: TRBJ1-4; v_gene: TRBV30; CDR3aa: AWSALKEKLF
j_gene: TRBJ2-3; v_gene: TRBV7-9; CDR3aa: ASSPGGLAGPRREDTQY
j_gene: TRBJ2-3; v_gene: TRBV5-1; CDR3aa: ASSLTRSDTQY
j_gene: TRBJ2-7; v_gene: TRBV6-5; CDR3aa: ASSYGSGEGEQY
j_gene: TRBJ2-1; v_gene: TRBV5-1; CDR3aa: ASSFQSSPNNEQF
j_gene: TRBJ2-5; v_gene: TRBV9; CDR3aa: ASSVGWGRREDETQY
j_gene: TRBJ2-3; v_gene: TRBV30; CDR3aa: ACTSLGTSGGASQY
j_gene: TRBJ2-3; v_gene: TRBV27; CDR3aa: ASSTRDRVRVDTQY
j_gene: TRBJ2-1; v_gene: TRBV5-1; CDR3aa: ASSQDGRGDNEQF
j_gene: TRBJ2-3; v_gene: TRBV5-8; CDR3aa: ASSDRARTDTQY
j_gene: TRBJ1-1; v_gene: TRBV5-6; CDR3aa: ASSRDSAAF
j_gene: TRBJ2-5; v_gene: TRBV18; CDR3aa: ASSPVAGPEGTQY
j_gene: TRBJ2-5; v_gene: TRBV28; CDR3aa: ASSSAGTGGETQY
j_gene: TRBJ2-7; v_gene: TRBV4-1; CDR3aa: ASSQSWGGRASEQY
j_gene: TRBJ1-6; v_gene: TRBV7-2; CDR3aa: ASSPGQGVSPLH
j_gene: TRBJ2-3; v_gene: TRBV6-5; CDR3aa: ASSYSASGDTDTQY
j_gene: TRBJ1-5; v_gene: TRBV7-9; CDR3aa: ASSLDQEANQPQH
j_gene: TRBJ1-2; v_gene: TRBV11-2; CDR3aa: ASSLVTGVNGYT
j_gene: TRBJ2-7; v_gene: TRBV7-8; CDR3aa: ASSLVVTTGEQY
j_gene: TRBJ2-1; v_gene: TRBV4-3; CDR3aa: ASSQDPGREGYNEQF
j_gene: TRBJ1-1; v_gene: TRBV6-5; CDR3aa: ASGGTEAF
j_gene: TRBJ1-3; v_gene: TRBV7-2; CDR3aa: ASSQRLTLDTIY